The clone carrying this TCR beta chain was counted a few times. What it binds is unknown. During its preparation, the TCRbeta library received unique molecular identifiers. TCRdb used MiXCR to reprocess the PCR reads, holding one entry per CDR3 protein. In the table there are under 400,000 distinct CDR3 sequences, around 25% of which are singletons. This sample stems from a study of T-cell reconstitution after alpha-beta-depleted transplantation in children. The CDR3 is made up of 18 amino acids. Germline lookup yields CDR1 KGHDR and CDR2 SFDVKD. Trimming removed 2 bases at V and 2 bases at J, with 19 bases between. Study-wide results and caveats: T-cell counts and diversity at one year following transplant were attributed mainly to newly produced T cells. Expanded graft clones, several hundred of them, were reportedly the source of alpha-beta T cells about two months after transplant.

Material: PBMCs, mostly from graft donor cells, obtained 180 days after TCRalphabeta/CD19-depleted stem cell transplant. This sequence was found in a male patient aged 10-17 years who had a stem cell transplant for acute lymphoblastic leukemia, so the T cells may come from the graft donor. The rearrangement links TRBV24-1 to TRBJ2-3; D is perhaps TRBD2 (6 bases). CDR3 in amino acids: CATSDSTGERRVTDTQYF. In DNA, the CDR3 is TGTGCCACCAGTGATTCGACGGGGGAGCGGCGCGTCACAGATACGCAGTATTTT.